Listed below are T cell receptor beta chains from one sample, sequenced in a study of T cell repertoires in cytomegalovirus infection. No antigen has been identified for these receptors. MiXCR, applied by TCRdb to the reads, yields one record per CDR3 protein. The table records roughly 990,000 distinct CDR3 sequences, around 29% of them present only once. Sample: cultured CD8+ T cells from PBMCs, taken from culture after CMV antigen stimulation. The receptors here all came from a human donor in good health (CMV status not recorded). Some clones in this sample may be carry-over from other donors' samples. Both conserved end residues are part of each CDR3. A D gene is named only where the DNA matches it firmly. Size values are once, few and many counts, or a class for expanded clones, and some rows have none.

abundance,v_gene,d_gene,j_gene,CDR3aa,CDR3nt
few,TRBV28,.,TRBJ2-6,CASSGPRTVSGANVLTF,TGTGCCAGCAGTGGGCCCCGGACGGTCTCTGGGGCCAACGTCCTGACTTTC
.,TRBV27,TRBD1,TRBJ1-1,CASSVSRGFTEAFF,TGTGCCAGCAGTGTCTCCAGGGGGTTCACTGAAGCTTTCTTT
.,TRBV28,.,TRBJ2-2,CASSPQRVGGTGELFF,TGTGCCAGCAGTCCCCAGAGGGTCGGGGGCACCGGGGAGCTGTTTTTT
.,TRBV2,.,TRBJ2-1,CASSGGRGIEQFF,TGTGCCAGCAGTGGCGGGCGAGGGATTGAGCAGTTCTTC
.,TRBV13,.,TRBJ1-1,CASSFGPAGTEAFF,TGTGCCAGCAGCTTCGGGCCCGCAGGCACTGAAGCTTTCTTT
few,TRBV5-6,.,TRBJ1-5,CASSLARVGEGPQHF,TGTGCCAGCAGCTTGGCCAGGGTCGGCGAGGGGCCCCAGCATTTT
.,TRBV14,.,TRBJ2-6,CASSQDWVIGVIGANVLTF,TGTGCCAGCAGCCAAGACTGGGTGATAGGGGTAATCGGGGCCAACGTCCTGACTTTC
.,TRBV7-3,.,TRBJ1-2,CASSPYGGSSHGYTF,TGTGCCAGCAGCCCCTACGGGGGGTCGTCGCATGGCTACACCTTC
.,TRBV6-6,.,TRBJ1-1,CASSYLREMNTEAFF,TGTGCCAGCAGTTACCTCCGTGAGATGAACACTGAAGCTTTCTTT
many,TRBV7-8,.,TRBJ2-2,CASSLGSQGTNTGELFF,TGTGCCAGCAGCTTAGGTTCCCAGGGAACGAACACCGGGGAGCTGTTTTTT
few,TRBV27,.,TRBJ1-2,CASSPFGGGGYTF,TGTGCCAGCAGCCCGTTCGGGGGGGGTGGCTACACCTTC
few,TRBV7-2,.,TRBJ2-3,CASSLGLRGTTDTQYF,TGTGCCAGCAGCTTAGGTCTTCGGGGAACCACAGATACGCAGTATTTT
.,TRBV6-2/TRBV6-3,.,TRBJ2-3,CTSSPAGSTDTQYF,TGTACCAGCAGCCCGGCCGGGAGCACAGATACGCAGTATTTT
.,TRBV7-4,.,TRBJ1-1,CASSLFGDKEYTEAFF,TGTGCCAGCAGCTTATTCGGGGACAAGGAGTACACTGAAGCTTTCTTT
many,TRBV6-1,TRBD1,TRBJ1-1,CASSEPPDRGPNTEAFF,TGTGCCAGCAGTGAACCCCCCGACAGGGGCCCTAACACTGAAGCTTTCTTT
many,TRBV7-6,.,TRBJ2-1,CASSDAHGISFLYNEQFF,TGTGCCAGCAGCGACGCCCATGGGATAAGTTTCCTCTACAATGAGCAGTTCTTC
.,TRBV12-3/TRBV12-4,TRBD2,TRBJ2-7,CASRLGLAGNYEQYF,TGTGCCAGCAGGCTGGGACTAGCGGGAAACTACGAGCAGTACTTC
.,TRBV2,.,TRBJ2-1,CANSGTYNEQFF,TGTGCCAACTCTGGAACCTACAATGAGCAGTTCTTC
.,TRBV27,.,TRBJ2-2,CASSPTAGYTGELFF,TGTGCCAGCAGTCCGACCGCAGGGTACACCGGGGAGCTGTTTTTT
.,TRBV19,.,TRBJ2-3,CASSRARDTQYF,TGTGCCAGTAGCCGCGCACGAGATACGCAGTATTTT
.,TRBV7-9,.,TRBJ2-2,CASSLSPGAGTGELFF,TGTGCCAGCAGCTTGTCACCCGGGGCGGGCACCGGGGAGCTGTTTTTT
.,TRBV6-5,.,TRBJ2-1,CASSSLALYNEQFF,TGTGCCAGCAGTTCCCTAGCGCTCTACAATGAGCAGTTCTTC
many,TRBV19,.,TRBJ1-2,CASSIGTNYGYTF,TGTGCCAGTAGTATCGGGACAAACTATGGCTACACCTTC
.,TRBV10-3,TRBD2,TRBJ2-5,CAISESTSGGGEETQYF,TGTGCCATCAGTGAGTCAACTAGCGGGGGGGGCGAAGAGACCCAGTACTTC
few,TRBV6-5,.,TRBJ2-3,CASSYWGAGTDTQYF,TGTGCCAGCAGTTACTGGGGGGCTGGCACAGATACGCAGTATTTT
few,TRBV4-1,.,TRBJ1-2,CASSHKGTYGYTF,TGCGCCAGCAGCCACAAAGGGACTTATGGCTACACCTTC
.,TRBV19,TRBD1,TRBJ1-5,CASSSQGTGPLAGQPQHF,TGTGCCAGTAGTAGCCAGGGGACAGGTCCTTTAGCGGGGCAGCCCCAGCATTTT
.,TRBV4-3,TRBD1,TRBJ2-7,CASSQQPTGVLSYEQYF,TGCGCCAGCAGCCAACAACCGACAGGGGTGCTCTCCTACGAGCAGTACTTC
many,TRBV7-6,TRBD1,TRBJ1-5,CASSPEAGGLNQPQHF,TGTGCCAGCAGCCCTGAGGCAGGGGGTCTCAATCAGCCCCAGCATTTT
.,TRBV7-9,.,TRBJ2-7,CASSLLSAGTSAYEQYF,TGTGCCAGCAGCTTACTTTCGGCGGGCACATCCGCCTACGAGCAGTACTTC
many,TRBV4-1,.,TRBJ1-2,CASSPTGVEGYTF,TGCGCCAGCAGCCCGACAGGAGTAGAGGGCTACACCTTC
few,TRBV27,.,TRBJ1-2,CASSWGGGAGYTF,TGTGCCAGCAGTTGGGGGGGAGGGGCTGGCTACACCTTC
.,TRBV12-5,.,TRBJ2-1,CASALPPGVDSSYNEQFF,TGTGCTAGTGCCTTACCGCCTGGAGTGGACAGCTCCTACAATGAGCAGTTCTTC
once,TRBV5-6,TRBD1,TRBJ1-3,CASSLWDRDFPGNTIYF,TGTGCCAGCAGCTTGTGGGACAGGGATTTCCCCGGAAACACCATATATTTT
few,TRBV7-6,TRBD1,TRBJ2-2,CASSAPAGGETGELFF,TGTGCCAGCAGCGCCCCCGCAGGGGGCGAGACCGGGGAGCTGTTTTTT